This T cell receptor (beta chain) was identified in a study of shared clonotypes between healthy human individuals. Study-wide results and caveats: Few donors limited the genetic and exposure-history diversity represented.

Only in-frame clones appear in the TCRdb table, and some are missing; sequencing was by immunoSEQ multiplex PCR. This sample yields roughly 890,000 clones, of which 80% to 95% are seen a single time; under 30% belongs to the top ten. V lost 0 bases and J lost 3, with 9 bases in between. Germline loops: CDR1 LGHNA, CDR2 YSLEER. This CDR3 has 15 residues. Turning to this clone: The antigen is not known.

Naive CD8 isolation took CD45RO-negative cells positively selected for CCR7 and excluded terminally differentiated effector memory CD45RA+ cells. What was sequenced was naive CD8+ T cells sorted from blood. The receptor was derived from a man in his thirties or forties in good health. The chain links TRBV4-3 to TRBJ2-1; no firm D call. The CDR3: CASSQDADYYNEQFF. The DNA for the CDR3 is TGCGCCAGCAGCCAAGATGCAGATTACTACAATGAGCAGTTCTTC.